The rows below give T cell receptor beta chains drawn from one sample of a study of cytomegalovirus exposure and HLA in healthy donors. Produced via immunoSEQ multiplex PCR; TCRdb's table is partial and in-frame only. Of over 130,000 clones listed, approximately 83% are singletons. The material sequenced was PBMCs. The receptors here all came from a male donor in good health and CMV-seronegative. Each CDR3 is given with its conserved first and last residue. The order of the fields is D gene, J gene, clone size, V gene, CDR3 protein, CDR3 DNA. D genes are given only for firm matches. For some rows the clone size is stated as once, few or many, or as a class when expanded; others skip it.

>NA|TRBJ2-5|once|TRBV18
CASSPGRDETQYF
TGTGCCAGCTCACCGGGCAGGGATGAGACCCAGTACTTC
>TRBD1|TRBJ1-1|NA|TRBV5-5
CASQKTGRAEAFF
TGTGCCAGCCAAAAGACAGGGCGCGCTGAAGCTTTCTTT
>TRBD1|TRBJ2-4|NA|TRBV2
CACGQEWNIQYF
TGTGCCTGTGGACAGGAGTGGAACATTCAGTACTTC
>NA|TRBJ1-4|NA|TRBV7-9
CASSSGHTNEKLFF
TGTGCCAGCAGCTCAGGGCACACTAATGAAAAACTGTTTTTT
>TRBD2|TRBJ2-7|NA|TRBV9
CASGGERDYEQYF
TGTGCCAGCGGGGGGGAGCGGGACTACGAGCAGTACTTC
>NA|TRBJ1-1|NA|TRBV28
CASSARDIHTEAFF
TGTGCCAGCAGTGCCCGGGACATACATACTGAAGCTTTCTTT
>NA|TRBJ1-3|NA|TRBV30
CAWSADSGNTIYF
TGTGCCTGGAGTGCCGACAGTGGAAACACCATATATTTT
>TRBD2|TRBJ2-1|NA|TRBV11-3
CASSQPGLASNEQFF
TGTGCCAGCAGCCAACCGGGACTAGCGTCCAATGAGCAGTTCTTC
>NA|TRBJ2-5|NA|TRBV27
CASMVADQETQYF
TGTGCCAGCATGGTGGCGGACCAAGAGACCCAGTACTTC
>TRBD2|TRBJ2-5|NA|TRBV9
CASSPSPGLAGGGSWETQYF
TGTGCCAGCAGCCCAAGCCCGGGGCTAGCGGGAGGTGGGTCGTGGGAGACCCAGTACTTC
>NA|TRBJ2-2|NA|TRBV4-2
CASSLEASRANTGELFF
TGTGCCAGCAGCCTTGAAGCTTCGCGTGCGAACACCGGGGAGCTGTTTTTT
>TRBD1|TRBJ2-7|NA|TRBV6-6
CASSLTGRLYEQYF
TGTGCCAGCAGCTTGACAGGGAGACTCTACGAGCAGTACTTC
>TRBD2|TRBJ2-1|once|TRBV19
CASSMFGLAGVEYNEQFF
TGTGCCAGTAGTATGTTCGGGCTAGCGGGAGTGGAGTACAATGAGCAGTTCTTC
>NA|TRBJ2-6|few|TRBV6-5
CASSRQVSGANVLTF
TGTGCCAGCAGCCGTCAGGTCTCTGGGGCCAACGTCCTGACTTTC
>NA|TRBJ2-3|NA|TRBV29-1
CSAPSGVTDTQYF
TGCAGCGCCCCCAGTGGAGTCACAGATACGCAGTATTTT
>TRBD2|TRBJ2-3|NA|TRBV7-2
CASSTLAGVADTQYF
TGTGCCAGCAGCACCCTAGCGGGAGTAGCAGATACGCAGTATTTT
>NA|TRBJ2-7|NA|TRBV27
CASSYGPPGFYEQYF
TGTGCCAGCAGTTATGGCCCCCCCGGGTTCTACGAGCAGTACTTC
>NA|TRBJ2-2|once|TRBV9
CASMSRNTGELFF
TGTGCCAGCATGAGTCGTAACACCGGGGAGCTGTTTTTT
>TRBD2|TRBJ2-5|NA|TRBV18
CASSPLGQLAGVETQYF
TGTGCCAGCTCACCACTAGGCCAACTAGCGGGAGTTGAGACCCAGTACTTC
>TRBD1|TRBJ2-4|NA|TRBV9
CASGQGAGNIQYF
TGTGCCAGCGGACAGGGGGCTGGAAACATTCAGTACTTC
>NA|TRBJ1-5|NA|TRBV6-5
CASSLSGLDQPQHF
TGTGCCAGCAGTTTAAGCGGGTTGGATCAGCCCCAGCATTTT
>NA|TRBJ2-1|NA|TRBV27
CASSFVGLRDEQFF
TGTGCCAGCAGTTTTGTGGGTCTCAGGGATGAGCAGTTCTTC
>NA|TRBJ2-7|NA|TRBV6-6
CASSPGALSYEQYF
TGTGCCAGCAGTCCAGGTGCTTTAAGTTACGAGCAGTACTTC